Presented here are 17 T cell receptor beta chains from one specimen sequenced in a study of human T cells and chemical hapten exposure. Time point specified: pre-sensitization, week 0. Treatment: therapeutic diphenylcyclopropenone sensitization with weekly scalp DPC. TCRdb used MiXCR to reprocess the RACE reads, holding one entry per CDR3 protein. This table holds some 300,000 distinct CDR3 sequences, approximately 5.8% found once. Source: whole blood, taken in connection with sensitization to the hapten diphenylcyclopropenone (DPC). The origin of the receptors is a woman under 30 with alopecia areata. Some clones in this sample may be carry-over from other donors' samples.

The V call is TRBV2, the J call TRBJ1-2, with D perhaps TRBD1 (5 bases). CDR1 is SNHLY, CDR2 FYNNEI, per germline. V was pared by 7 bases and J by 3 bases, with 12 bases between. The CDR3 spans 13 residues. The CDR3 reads CASIEEGDYGYTF. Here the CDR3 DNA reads TGTGCCAGCATCGAGGAAGGGGACTATGGCTACACCTTC. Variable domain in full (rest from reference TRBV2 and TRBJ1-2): EPEVTQTPSHQVTQMGQEVILRCVPISNHLYFYWYRQILGQKVEFLVSFYNNEISEKSEIFDDQFSVERPDGSNFTLKIRSTKLEDSAMYFCASIEEGDYGYTFGSGTRLTVV.

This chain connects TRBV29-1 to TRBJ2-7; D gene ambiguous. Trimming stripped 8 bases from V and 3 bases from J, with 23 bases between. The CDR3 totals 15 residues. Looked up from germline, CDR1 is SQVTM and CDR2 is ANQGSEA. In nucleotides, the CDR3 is TGCAGCCCACCCGAACGGCTGAGCCTAAACTACGAGCAGTACTTC. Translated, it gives CSPPERLSLNYEQYF.

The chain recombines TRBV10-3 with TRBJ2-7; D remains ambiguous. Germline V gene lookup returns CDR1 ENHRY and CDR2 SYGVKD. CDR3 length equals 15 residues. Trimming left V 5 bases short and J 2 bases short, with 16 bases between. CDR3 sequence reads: CAISKTDTVTYEQYF. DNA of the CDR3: TGTGCCATCAGTAAAACCGACACAGTGACCTACGAGCAGTACTTC.

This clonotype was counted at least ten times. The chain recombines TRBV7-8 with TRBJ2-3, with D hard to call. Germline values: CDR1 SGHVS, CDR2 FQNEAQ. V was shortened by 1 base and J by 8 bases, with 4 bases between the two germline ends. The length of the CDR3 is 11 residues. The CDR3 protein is CASSLDSTQYF. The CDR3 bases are TGTGCCAGCAGCTTAGACAGTACGCAGTATTTT. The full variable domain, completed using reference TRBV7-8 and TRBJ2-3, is GAGVSQSPRYKVAKRGQDVALRCDPISGHVSLFWYQQALGQGPEFLTYFQNEAQLDKSGLPSDRFFAERPEGSVSTLKIQRTQQEDSAVYLCASSLDSTQYFGPGTRLTVL.

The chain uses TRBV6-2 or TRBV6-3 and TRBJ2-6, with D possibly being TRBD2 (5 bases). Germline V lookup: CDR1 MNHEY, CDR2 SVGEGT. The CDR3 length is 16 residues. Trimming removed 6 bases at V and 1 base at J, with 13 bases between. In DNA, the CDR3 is TGTGCCAGCAGCGGGGAACTCAAATCTGGGGCCAACGTCCTGACTTTC. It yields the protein CASSGELKSGANVLTF.

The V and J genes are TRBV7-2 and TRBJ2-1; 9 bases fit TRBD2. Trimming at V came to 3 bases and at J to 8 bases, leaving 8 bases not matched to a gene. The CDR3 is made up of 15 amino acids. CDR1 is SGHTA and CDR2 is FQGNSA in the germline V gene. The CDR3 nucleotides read TGTGCCAGCAGCTTGATTAGCGGGGGTAGCTATGAGCAGTTCTTC. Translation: CASSLISGGSYEQFF.

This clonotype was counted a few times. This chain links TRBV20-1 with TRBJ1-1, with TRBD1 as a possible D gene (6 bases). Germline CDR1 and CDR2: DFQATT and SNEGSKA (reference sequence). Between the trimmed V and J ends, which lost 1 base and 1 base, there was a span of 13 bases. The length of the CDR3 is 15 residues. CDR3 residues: CSARVPGHSNTEAFF. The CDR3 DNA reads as TGCAGTGCTAGAGTTCCGGGACATTCGAACACTGAAGCTTTCTTT.

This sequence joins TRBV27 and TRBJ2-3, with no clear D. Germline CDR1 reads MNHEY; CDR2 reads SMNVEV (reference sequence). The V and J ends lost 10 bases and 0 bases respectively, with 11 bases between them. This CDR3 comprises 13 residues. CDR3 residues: CATRYTSTDTQYF. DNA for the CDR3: TGTGCCACCAGATACACTAGCACAGATACGCAGTATTTT.

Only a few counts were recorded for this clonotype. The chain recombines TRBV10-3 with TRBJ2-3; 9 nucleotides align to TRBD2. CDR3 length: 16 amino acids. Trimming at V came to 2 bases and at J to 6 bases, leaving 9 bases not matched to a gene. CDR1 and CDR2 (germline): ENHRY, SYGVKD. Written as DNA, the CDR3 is TGTGCCATCAGTGAGATAGGCGGGGGGGCCGCGGATACGCAGTATTTT. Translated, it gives CAISEIGGGAADTQYF.

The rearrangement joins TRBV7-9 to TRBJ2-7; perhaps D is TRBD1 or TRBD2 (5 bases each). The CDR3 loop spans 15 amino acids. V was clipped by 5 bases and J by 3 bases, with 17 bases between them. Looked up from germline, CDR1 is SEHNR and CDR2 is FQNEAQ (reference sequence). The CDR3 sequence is CASSDDAGGIYEQYF. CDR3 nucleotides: TGTGCCAGCAGCGATGACGCTGGGGGTATCTACGAGCAGTACTTC.

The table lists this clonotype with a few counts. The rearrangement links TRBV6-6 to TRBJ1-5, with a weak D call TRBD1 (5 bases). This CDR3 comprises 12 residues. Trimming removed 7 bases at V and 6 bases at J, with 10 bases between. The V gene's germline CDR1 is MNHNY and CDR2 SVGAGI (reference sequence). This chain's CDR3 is CASNPGPQPQHF. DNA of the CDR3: TGTGCCAGCAACCCAGGGCCTCAGCCCCAGCATTTT.

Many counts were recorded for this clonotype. The CDR3 region has the DNA TGTGCCAGCAGCGACAGGTCTAACTATGGCTACACCTTC. It translates to CASSDRSNYGYTF. This chain links TRBV7-2 with TRBJ1-2; possibly TRBD1 for D (6 bases). Germline V gene lookup returns CDR1 SGHTA and CDR2 FQGNSA. V dropped 5 bases and J dropped 0 bases, with 7 bases sitting between them. The CDR3 is made up of 13 amino acids.

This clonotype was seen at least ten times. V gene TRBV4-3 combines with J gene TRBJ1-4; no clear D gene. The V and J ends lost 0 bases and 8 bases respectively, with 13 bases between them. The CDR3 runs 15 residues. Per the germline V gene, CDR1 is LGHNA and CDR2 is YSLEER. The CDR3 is CASSQDPARGEKLFF. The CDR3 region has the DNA TGCGCCAGCAGCCAAGACCCCGCGCGGGGAGAAAAACTGTTTTTT.

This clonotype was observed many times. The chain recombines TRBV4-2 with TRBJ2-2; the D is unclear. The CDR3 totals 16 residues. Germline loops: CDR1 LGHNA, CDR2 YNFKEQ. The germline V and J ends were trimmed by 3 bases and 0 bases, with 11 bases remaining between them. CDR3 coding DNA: TGTGCCAGCAGCCAGGTCATTGCTACGAACACCGGGGAGCTGTTTTTT. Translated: CASSQVIATNTGELFF.

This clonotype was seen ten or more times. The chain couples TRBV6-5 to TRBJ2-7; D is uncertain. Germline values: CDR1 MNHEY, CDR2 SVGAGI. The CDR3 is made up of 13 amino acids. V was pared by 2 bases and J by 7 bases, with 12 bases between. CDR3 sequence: CASSYNWDGEQYF. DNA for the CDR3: TGTGCCAGCAGTTACAACTGGGATGGAGAGCAGTACTTC.

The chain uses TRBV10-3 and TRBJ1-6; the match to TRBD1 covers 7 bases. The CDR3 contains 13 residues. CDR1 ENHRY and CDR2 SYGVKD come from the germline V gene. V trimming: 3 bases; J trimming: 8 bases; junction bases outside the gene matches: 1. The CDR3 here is CAISDRGDSPLHF. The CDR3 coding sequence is TGTGCCATCAGTGACAGGGGGGATTCACCCCTCCACTTT.

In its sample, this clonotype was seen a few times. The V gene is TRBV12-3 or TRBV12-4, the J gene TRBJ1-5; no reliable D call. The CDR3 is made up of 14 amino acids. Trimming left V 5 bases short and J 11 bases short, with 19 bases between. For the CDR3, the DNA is TGTGCCAGCAGTAGAGGACCGGCGTGGGAAGCCCAGCATTTT. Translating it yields CASSRGPAWEAQHF.